This record concerns one TCR beta chain sequence. Its binding antigen is unknown. Base qualities were left out, and no much larger clone turns up one base away. Library preparation used multiplex PCR. The reads were generated on an Illumina HiSeq 4000. TCR beta libraries were built with iRepertoire HTBI primers and Arm-PCR amplification of CDR3 regions. Before sequencing, the PCR products underwent gel purification. Turning to the authors' computational methods: Gene usage analysis of CDR3 amino acid clonotypes relied on the roughly 60 TRBV and 14 TRBJ segments identified across samples. COPE and FqMerger were used to merge filtered high-quality paired reads into contigs. BLAST was used to align contigs to IMGT TRBV, TRBD and TRBJ reference genes, and CDR3 was defined according to IMGT. Highly expanded clones were defined as clonotypes with a frequency above 0.1%. Repertoire diversity was measured by Shannon entropy, and V-J evenness by the Gini coefficient. A clonotype was considered public if more than one individual shared it. The raw public data were reprocessed by TCRdb itself: fastp quality trimming at Q25, MiXCR clonotype calling, in-frame beta chains only. Rows matching on CDR3 protein sequence are summarized as one entry with the most common DNA and genes. TCRdb, not the authors, supplied the V and J calls. This sample lists about 380,000 distinct CDR3 sequences; roughly a sixth were detected once. 22% of the sample is held by the ten biggest clonotypes.

CDR1 SQVTM and CDR2 ANQGSEA are derived from the germline V gene. From the cysteine up to the phenylalanine, the CDR3 has a length of 14 residues. Just CDR3 DNA is preserved here, 42 bases in frame from base 1. Relative to germline, V is 0 bases shorter and J is 2 bases shorter, with 11 bases between their ends. This record comes from a study of regulatory T cells in long-lasting Graves disease (dated by TCRdb to the early 2020s). Regarding the research as a whole: Patients with newly diagnosed Graves' disease had been on antithyroid drugs for under 3 months. This study used TCR sequencing and RNA sequencing of peripheral blood to compare persistent Graves' disease patients against newly diagnosed Graves' disease patients. The study was registered as a clinical trial and conducted in China. TCR sequencing covered 13 persistent and approximately 20 newly diagnosed Graves' disease patients, around 35 samples in total.

The sample's time point label, in plain terms: newly diagnosed GD, antithyroid drugs for less than 3 months. For both TCR sequencing and RNA sequencing, RNA was extracted from PBMCs using TRIzol. Graves' disease was diagnosed according to American Thyroid Association guidelines. The patients came from an endocrinology department in Xi'an, China. Each patient gave roughly 10 milliliters of peripheral blood, collected in an EDTA anticoagulant tube. Ficoll Paque Plus density gradient separation was used to isolate PBMCs, and no additional T cell sorting was done. An Agilent 2100 Bioanalyzer and agarose gel were used to check RNA quality, while a NanoDrop 2000 measured RNA concentration. Summary of the overall study and its limitations: Only the TCR beta chain was sequenced and analyzed. Patients with persistent disease shared more public clonotypes (approximately 2,500) than newly diagnosed patients did (more than 900). As a limitation, the authors acknowledged that the small sample size may reduce accuracy. Preferential use of TRBV28, TRBJ1-2 and TRBJ2-5 was observed in persistent disease, whereas TRBV20-1 and TRBJ2-1 were favored in newly diagnosed disease. Because the primary lesion, thyroid tissue, could not be accessed, the study looked at peripheral blood alone. Compared with newly diagnosed patients, patients with persistent Graves' disease had lower TCR Shannon entropy and fewer highly expanded clones, which suggests clonal expansion.

The sample was peripheral blood mononuclear cells (PBMCs), taken at new diagnosis, from a patient treated with antithyroid drugs. The sequence came from a female donor with Graves disease. In this chain, TRBV29-1 is recombined with TRBJ2-7; the D gene is not confidently resolved. The CDR3 reads as follows: CSVEDESATYEQYF. The DNA sequence follows: TGCAGCGTTGAAGATGAATCCGCCACCTACGAGCAGTACTTC.